This T cell receptor (beta chain) stems from a study of blood T cell repertoires in COVID-19 (dated by TCRdb to the early 2020s). Broadly, across the study: Samples covering the acute and convalescent phases of COVID-19 were provided by collaborators in the United States, Italy and Spain. Where available, HLA class I and class II types were obtained from metadata supplied by the sample provider rather than from assay-based typing. The material from the prospective study consisted of cDNA or gDNA derived from T cells, B-cell-depleted T cells, or PBMCs. The samples were drawn from two sources: the first 160 participants of the ongoing ImmuneRACE study, and 950 to 1,500 subjects contributed by 6 global collaborators. A de-identified subject ID, COVID-19 status, age in years and sex were almost always included in the sample metadata. Subjects who had been exposed to COVID-19, were actively infected with it, or had recovered from it provided the deeply sampled blood TCRbeta repertoires that made up the dataset. The repertoires were released in a freely available public database meant as a resource for research on the immune response to SARS-CoV-2. Here is what the overall study found, with its caveats: The amount of clinical and demographic metadata varied by source and participant and was provided uncurated.

Details on this clone: This receptor's antigen is unknown. No base-level quality is on record; no much larger clone is a single base apart.

Participants in the prospective study were aged roughly 18 to 95 years, lived in some 24 United States geographic areas, and enrolled through a virtual design. In the prospective study, cohorts were assigned on the basis of participant-reported clinical history obtained from a screening survey and a study questionnaire. ImmuneRACE Cohort 3 recovered participants were defined by two consecutive negative NP/OP PCR tests, healthcare professional clearance, or symptom resolution. Each participant in the prospective study had whole blood, serum and a nasopharyngeal or oropharyngeal swab collected by mobile phlebotomists. Participants in the prospective study had the option to provide additional blood draws and questionnaires over a roughly two-month period. Before DNA extraction, prospective study blood samples were shipped either frozen or at room temperature. TCRbeta CDR3 regions were amplified from genomic DNA using the immunoSEQ Assay, a bias-controlled multiplex PCR. In the paper's pipeline: Within the assay, amplification of reference gene primers was used to estimate how many nucleated cells each sample contained. Sequence reads were collapsed and filtered to measure the absolute abundance of every unique TCRbeta CDR3 rearrangement. Productive Simpson clonality was computed per sample as the square root of Simpson's diversity index over productive rearrangements. The table was pulled from immuneACCESS by TCRdb, which kept in-frame rearrangements only. Such tables lose some clones; where checked, under half of the loss comes from unresolved V genes, and the rest has no known cause. The V and J calls and clone size were taken over from that table, and D and trimming were inferred from the DNA. For this sample there are approximately 490,000 clones; 80% to 90% appear just once. The biggest ten clones account for 6.5% to 8.5% of the sample.

This TCR derives from a woman aged 55-70 years who had recovered from COVID-19. Sequenced: PBMCs or T cells enriched from blood (not recorded which).

CDR3 protein: CASSPLNRGIMNTEAFF. The DNA sequence is as follows: TGTGCCAGCAGTCCCCTGAACAGGGGGATAATGAACACTGAAGCTTTCTTT. The rearranged segments are TRBV27 and TRBJ1-1; the central 8 bases match TRBD1. Including cysteine and phenylalanine, the CDR3 has 17 amino acids. The DNA shown is the 51-base CDR3, in frame from base 1. The germline V gene (reference sequence) gives CDR1 as MNHEY and CDR2 as SMNVEV. V and J are trimmed by 5 bases and 0 bases, and the gene matches miss 11 bases of the junction.